The 13 T cell receptor delta chains below all came from one sample that was sequenced in a study of γδ T cells in repeated Plasmodium falciparum infection. TCRdb re-called the multiplex PCR reads with CATT. This table has around 50,000 delta-chain clones, roughly 1.9% appearing once. Flow sorting of PBMC yielded separate Vgamma9/Vdelta2+ and Vdelta2-negative gammadelta T cell populations for bulk repertoire analysis. The source material was gamma-delta T cells from blood. These receptor sequences come from a pool of human donors (malaria-infected and uninfected, not separated).

Concerning this clone: With only one base between it and a far larger clone, this is likely a read error. Distinct nucleotide sequences in the sample also encode this CDR3. The CDR3 reads CALGVPPLFLRGWGRDRTDKLIF. The CDR3 DNA sequence: TGTGCTCTTGGGGTCCCTCCTCTCTTCCTACGTGGCTGGGGGAGAGACAGAACCGATAAACTCATCTTT. The chain couples TRDV1 to TRDJ1; the D call may be TRDD2 or TRDD3 (8 bases each). Since TCRdb gives no J gene, matching the DNA to germline was used here to assign it. CDR3 size: 23 residues. Trimming removed 4 bases from V and 2 bases from J, with 38 bases in between. Per germline, CDR1 TSWWSYY and CDR2 QGS.

This clone was counted only a few times. TCRdb's protein for this DNA is that of a much larger clone and differs from the translation at residue 12, likely a read error; the protein shown is the DNA translation. V gene TRDV1 combines with J gene TRDJ1; D tentatively reads TRDD2 or TRDD3 (5 bases each). The J gene, missing from TCRdb, was assigned here through DNA to germline matching. With 2 bases removed from V and 3 bases from J, the gap between germline ends came to 28 bases. The V gene's germline CDR1 is TSWWSYY and CDR2 QGS. This CDR3 is built from 20 residues. CDR3 sequence (DNA): TGTGCTCTTGGGGAAACCTACAGGCCGGCTTGGATATTCCGCCCCGATAAACTCATCTTT. This codes for CALGETYRPAWIFRPDKLIF.

In its sample, this clone was seen a few times. A read error is the likely source, as a far larger clone sits one nucleotide away. The J gene is TRDJ1, the V gene TRDV1; a weak D match, TRDD3 (5 bases). The J gene was missing in TCRdb and was found by matching the end of the DNA to germline. The germline CDR1 and CDR2 sequences are TSWWSYY and QGS. The CDR3 has 20 residues. This chain's CDR3 is CALGVLFRHPRGPRADKLIF. The DNA of the CDR3 is TGCGCTCTTGGGGTATTATTCCGTCACCCCAGGGGTCCGAGGGCCGATAAACTCATCTTT.

This clone was found many times. A far larger clone is only one base removed, so a read error is likely. This chain links TRDV3 with TRDJ3, with a possible D match to TRDD2 (9 bases). The germline gives CDR1 TVYSNPD, CDR2 GDNSRS (reference sequence). The CDR3 is made up of 29 amino acids. Trimming stripped 3 bases from V and 2 bases from J, with 53 bases between. CDR3 residues: CAFPVPSYPRSANYWGVIVGAWDTRQMFF. DNA for the CDR3: TGTGCCTTCCCCGTGCCTTCCTACCCCAGATCCGCCAATTACTGGGGGGTAATCGTCGGGGCCTGGGACACCCGACAGATGTTTTTC.

Of note for this clone: A far larger clone is off by one base, so a read error is likely. This specimen includes other DNA sequences encoding the same CDR3. V is TRDV3 and J is TRDJ1; perhaps TRDD3 as D (6 bases). Because TCRdb records no J gene, it was assigned here through a match of the DNA to germline. V was pared by 2 bases and J by 0 bases, with 22 bases between. The germline V gene has CDR1 TVYSNPD and CDR2 GDNSRS (reference sequence). The CDR3 covers 17 residues. The CDR3 region is CAFSGLHYGDYTDKLIF. As DNA, the CDR3 is TGTGCCTTTTCAGGGCTACATTACGGGGATTACACCGATAAACTCATCTTT.

This clone was counted a few times. This sequence may be a read error, since a much larger clone differs from it by one base. The CDR3 region has the DNA TGTGCAGCAACCCTTAGCGGACCCTGCGATAAACTCATCTTT. It is translated as CAATLSGPCDKLIF. This chain joins TRAV29/DV5 and TRDJ1; D remains unclear. Deletions cut 3 bases from V and 4 bases from J, with 16 bases between. CDR1 and CDR2 (germline): NSMFDY, ISSIKDK. The CDR3 totals 14 residues.

This clone has a handful of counts. The TCRdb protein comes from a much larger clone and disagrees with this DNA's translation at residue 15, likely due to a read error; the protein given here is derived from the DNA. J is TRDJ1 and V is TRDV2, with 10 bases identical to TRDD3. Since TCRdb gives no J gene, matching the DNA to germline was used here to assign it. Germline V CDR1 and CDR2: GEAIGNYY, EKD. V dropped 0 bases and J dropped 0; count of bases not matched to a gene: 21. This CDR3 is built from 22 residues. This CDR3 reads CACDTVVYTGGSPERYTDKLIF. CDR3 bases: TGTGCCTGTGACACCGTCGTATACACTGGGGGATCCCCCGAAAGGTACACCGATAAACTCATCTTT.

Of note for this clone: TCRdb's entry gives the protein of a much larger clone, which mismatches this DNA's translation at residue 4, likely from a read error; the protein reported here is translated from the DNA. The rearrangement uses TRDV2 and TRDJ1; 10 bases are a match to TRDD3. Here the J gene was assigned by germline matching of the DNA, as TCRdb has none. The CDR3 has 22 residues. The V and J ends lost 5 bases and 3 bases, in that order; junction bases with no gene match: 29. Germline-derived CDR1 and CDR2 are GEAIGNYY and EKD. Here the CDR3 reads CACGVSGLPSYWGIPLPDKLIF. The CDR3 DNA follows: TGTGCCTGTGGCGTGTCGGGCCTTCCCTCGTACTGGGGGATCCCCCTGCCCGATAAACTCATCTTT.

Comment on this clone: It is unclear where the CDR3 begins or ends on the DNA, so no DNA is shown, and the CDR3 is as TCRdb lists it. There is no J gene call, but TRAV29/DV5 is given as the V gene; the table's TRDD3 call for D was not verified on the DNA. The CDR3 extends over 23 residues, inclusive of both ends. Germline V lookup: CDR1 NSMFDY, CDR2 ISSIKDK. The CDR3 protein is CSVLLCSNPSSAEVLGPEDKLIF.

Worth noting for this clone: TCRdb lists the protein of a much larger clone for this DNA, which differs at residue 13, so this is likely a read error; the protein given here is translated from the DNA itself. The gene calls are TRDV1 and TRDJ1; 7 nucleotides match TRDD2. The J gene, absent from TCRdb, was called here by matching the DNA to germline. The CDR3 contains 16 residues. In germline, CDR1 is TSWWSYY, CDR2 QGS. The chain's CDR3 is CALGATFLPLTDRLIF. The CDR3 DNA follows: TGTGCTCTTGGGGCAACCTTCCTTCCTCTCACCGATAGACTCATCTTT.

This clone was counted ten times or more. A far bigger clonotype differs at one base, so this is likely a read error. Other DNA sequences in this sample translate to the same CDR3. The V gene is TRDV1, the J gene TRDJ1, with a weak D call TRDD2 (7 bases). CDR1 is TSWWSYY, CDR2 QGS, per germline. V dropped 3 bases and J dropped 0 bases, with 41 bases sitting between them. The CDR3 runs to 25 residues. In DNA form, the CDR3 reads TGTGCTCTTGGGGAGCCTCATTTCCTACGGGGTTCGTTACGCTGGGGAGCCTCCTACACCGATAAACTCATCTTT. Its translation is CALGEPHFLRGSLRWGASYTDKLIF.

Only a few counts were recorded for this clone. The translation of this DNA and the TCRdb protein of a much larger clone differ at residue 12, probably owing to a read error; the protein shown here is translated from the DNA. The chain couples TRDV2 to TRDJ1, with 11 bases matching TRDD3. Assignment of the J gene here rests on matching the DNA to germline, because TCRdb gives none. The CDR3 is made up of 19 amino acids. CDR1 is GEAIGNYY and CDR2 is EKD in the germline V gene. Germline trimming cut 0 bases from V and 0 bases from J; bases unmatched to any gene: 11. CDR3 coding DNA: TGTGCCTGTGACACCGTAGGTGGGGGATACGTGGAGTACACCGATAAACTCATCTTT. This sequence encodes CACDTVGGGYVEYTDKLIF.

Comments on this clone: Translating this DNA gives a protein that differs at residue 9 from the TCRdb one, which belongs to a much larger clone; a read error is likely, and the protein shown is this translation. This chain joins TRDV2 and TRDJ1; 9 bases fit TRDD3. TCRdb lists no J gene, so it was determined here by aligning the DNA to germline. CDR3 length: 15 residues. Germline V CDR1 and CDR2: GEAIGNYY, EKD. The ends lost 3 bases at V and 4 bases at J; junction bases unmatched: 8. The CDR3 DNA follows: TGTGCCTGTGACGCAGTAGGGGATACGGGCGATAAACTCATCTTT. Protein: CACDAVGDTGDKLIF.